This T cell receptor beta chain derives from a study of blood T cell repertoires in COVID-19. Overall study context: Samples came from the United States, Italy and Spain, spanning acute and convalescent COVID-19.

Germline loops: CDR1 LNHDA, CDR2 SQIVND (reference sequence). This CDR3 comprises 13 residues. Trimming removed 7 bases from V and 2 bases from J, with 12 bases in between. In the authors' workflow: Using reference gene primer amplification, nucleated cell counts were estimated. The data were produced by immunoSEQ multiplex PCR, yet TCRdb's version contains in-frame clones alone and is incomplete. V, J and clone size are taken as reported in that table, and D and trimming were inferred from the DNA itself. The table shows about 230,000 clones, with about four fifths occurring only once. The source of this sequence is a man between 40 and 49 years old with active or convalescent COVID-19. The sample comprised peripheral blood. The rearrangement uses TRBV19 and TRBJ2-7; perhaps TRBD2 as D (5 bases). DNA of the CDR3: TGTGCCAGTAAAGCTAGCAGTACCTACGAGCAGTACTTC. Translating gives CASKASSTYEQYF.